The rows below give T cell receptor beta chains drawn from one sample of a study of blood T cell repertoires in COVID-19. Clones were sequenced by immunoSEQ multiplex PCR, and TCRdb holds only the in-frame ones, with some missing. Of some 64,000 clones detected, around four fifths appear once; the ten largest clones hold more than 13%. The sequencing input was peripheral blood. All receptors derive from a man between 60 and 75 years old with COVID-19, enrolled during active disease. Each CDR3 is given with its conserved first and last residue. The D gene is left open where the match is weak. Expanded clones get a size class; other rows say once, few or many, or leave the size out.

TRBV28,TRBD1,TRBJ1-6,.,TGTGCCAGCAGCCCCGGGACAGGGCGTTCACCCCTCCACTTT,CASSPGTGRSPLHF
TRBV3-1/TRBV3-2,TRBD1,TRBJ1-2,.,TGTGCCAGCAGCCAGTTGGGGAGTACACAGGGGGCCGCTGGCTACACCTTC,CASSQLGSTQGAAGYTF
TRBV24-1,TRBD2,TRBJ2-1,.,TGTGCCACCAGTGATTCAGCTAGCGGAATTTACAATGAGCAGTTCTTC,CATSDSASGIYNEQFF
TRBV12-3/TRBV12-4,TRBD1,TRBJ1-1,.,TGTGCCAGCAGCTCCTGGGACAGGGGGAACGCTTTCTTT,CASSSWDRGNAFF
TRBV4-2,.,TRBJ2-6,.,TGTGCCAGCAGCCAACAGGGGACTGGGGCCAACGTCCTGACTTTC,CASSQQGTGANVLTF
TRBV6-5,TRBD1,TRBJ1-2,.,TGTGCCAGCAGGAAGGGGGACAGGGATGGCTATGGCTACACCTTC,CASRKGDRDGYGYTF
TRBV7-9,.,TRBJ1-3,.,TGTGCCAGCAGCCCTCGAATAACAGCTCCCTCTGGAAACACCATATATTTT,CASSPRITAPSGNTIYF
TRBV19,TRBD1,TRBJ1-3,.,TGTGCCAGTAGGACGACAGGGCTGAGAAACACCATATATTTT,CASRTTGLRNTIYF
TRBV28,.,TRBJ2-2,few,TGTGCCAGCAGGATAACTACCGCAGCCGGGGAGCTGTTTTTT,CASRITTAAGELFF
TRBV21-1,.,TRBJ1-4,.,TGTGCCAGCACCGATAACAGGGGGCTCGGAGAAAAACTGTTTTTT,CASTDNRGLGEKLFF
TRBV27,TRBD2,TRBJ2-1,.,TGTGCCAGCAGTTCTCCCGGGACTACAAACAATGAGCAGTTCTTC,CASSSPGTTNNEQFF